One sample yielded the 19 T cell receptor beta chains listed below, sequenced in a study of T cells expressing NK-cell markers. TCRdb reprocessed the 5' RACE reads; each CDR3 protein has one entry and no DNA is given. The clone table shows roughly 380,000 distinct CDR3 sequences, with the ten largest holding 5.2%. Sequenced material: blood T cells: a sorted CD56 or NKG2C T cell subset, CD4+ or CD8+ T cells, or bulk PBMC T cells (not recorded which). These receptors were obtained from a man aged 18 to 69 in good health.

V is TRBV7-2 and J is TRBJ2-1; lacking DNA, the TRBD1 call made by TCRdb goes unchecked. This CDR3 has 12 amino acids. CDR1 is SGHTA and CDR2 is FQGNSA in the germline V gene. Here the CDR3 reads CASSRTRGEQFF.

The rearrangement links TRBV5-1 to TRBJ2-1; TCRdb gives TRBD1 as the D gene, but with no DNA this cannot be confirmed. The CDR3 totals 14 residues. Germline assignment: CDR1 SGHRS and CDR2 YFSETQ. The CDR3 protein is CASRHREGFDEQFF.

The chain recombines TRBV15 with TRBJ1-4; the TCRdb call, TRBD1, lacks DNA for checking. CDR1 is LNHNV, CDR2 YYDKDF, per germline (reference sequence). This CDR3 has 15 amino acids. CDR3 region: CATSRDPGQVEKLFF.

The chain joins TRBV6-1 to TRBJ2-3; TCRdb proposes TRBD1, but this gene call is untestable without DNA. The length of the CDR3 is 16 residues. CDR1 and CDR2 (germline): MNHNS, SASEGT. CDR3 sequence: CASSQTGTGLTDTQYF.

The chain employs TRBV5-1 and TRBJ2-1; TCRdb proposes TRBD1, but this gene call is untestable without DNA. The CDR3 covers 15 residues. Germline CDR1 reads SGHRS; CDR2 reads YFSETQ. The CDR3 here is CASSLQLSGRNEQFF.

The chain has TRBV7-9 and TRBJ2-2; lacking DNA, the TRBD1 call made by TCRdb goes unchecked. Germline loops: CDR1 SEHNR, CDR2 FQNEAQ (reference sequence). CDR3 size: 17 residues. The CDR3 spells CASSKGQLLLNTGELFF.

The V gene is TRBV27, the J gene TRBJ1-5; TCRdb proposes TRBD1, but this gene call is untestable without DNA. This CDR3 contains 13 residues. The germline CDR1 and CDR2 sequences are MNHEY and SMNVEV (reference sequence). The CDR3 region is CASSSRQSQPQHF.

The rearrangement joins TRBV2 to TRBJ2-7; TCRdb gives TRBD2 as the D gene, but with no DNA this cannot be confirmed. This CDR3 has 14 residues. From germline, CDR1 is SNHLY and CDR2 FYNNEI. CDR3: CASRGLAGGYEQYF.

J is TRBJ2-2 and V is TRBV12-3 or TRBV12-4; TCRdb indicates TRBD1, and absent DNA this call remains unverified. The CDR3 totals 17 residues. The CDR3 region is CASSPPWGQVNTGELFF.

V is TRBV12-3 or TRBV12-4 and J is TRBJ2-7; TCRdb's D call of TRBD1 is untestable without DNA. The length of the CDR3 is 15 residues. CDR3 sequence: CASSYRQGVPYEQYF.

The rearrangement uses TRBV28 and TRBJ1-1. CDR1 and CDR2 from the germline V gene are MDHEN and SYDVKM. CDR3 size: 14 residues. The CDR3 loop reads CASRQGPAGTEAFF.

This rearrangement joins TRBV18 to TRBJ2-3; TCRdb names TRBD1, which stays unverified in the absence of DNA. Germline assignment: CDR1 KGHSH and CDR2 LQKENI. The CDR3 is 16 residues long. The CDR3 loop reads CASSTSQTVSTDTQYF.

The chain has TRBV6-2 or TRBV6-3 and TRBJ2-1; TCRdb's D call, TRBD1, is unchecked because there is no DNA. The CDR3 consists of 15 residues. Germline CDR1 and CDR2: MNHEY and SVGEGT. The CDR3 is CASSYIRVQYNEQFF.

The V call is TRBV18, the J call TRBJ2-5; TCRdb indicates TRBD1, and absent DNA this call remains unverified. The CDR3 is made up of 14 amino acids. Germline loops: CDR1 KGHSH, CDR2 LQKENI. This CDR3 reads CASSPAGHQETQYF. The variable domain in full, with the rest retrieved from reference TRBV18 and TRBJ2-5, is NAGVMQNPRHLVRRRGQEARLRCSPMKGHSHVYWYRQLPEEGLKFMVYLQKENIIDESGMPKERFSAEFPKEGPSILRIQQVVRGDSAAYFCASSPAGHQETQYFGPGTRLLVL.

The chain joins TRBV11-2 to TRBJ1-2. The CDR3 has 15 amino acids. Germline V lookup: CDR1 SGHAT, CDR2 FQNNGV. CDR3 in amino acids: CASSLGNLGPYGYTF.

J is TRBJ2-2 and V is TRBV11-2; TCRdb selects TRBD1, and the lack of DNA leaves this call unchecked. Looked up from germline, CDR1 is SGHAT and CDR2 is FQNNGV. CDR3 length: 17 amino acids. Here the CDR3 reads CASSLSGRGVDTGELFF.

This chain uses TRBV9 with TRBJ2-3; the D call from TCRdb, TRBD1, cannot be confirmed without DNA. Germline CDR1 is SGDLS and CDR2 is YYNGEE. The CDR3 is 12 amino acids. CDR3 amino acids: CASSSRHRTQYF.

V gene TRBV6-1 combines with J gene TRBJ1-6; TCRdb selects TRBD1, and the lack of DNA leaves this call unchecked. This CDR3 is 13 amino acids long. Germline V lookup: CDR1 MNHNS, CDR2 SASEGT. The CDR3 here is CASFDRGNSPLHF.

CDR3 sequence: CASSGLTGPTDTQYF. The chain joins TRBV21-1 to TRBJ2-3; TCRdb designates TRBD1, a call that cannot be tested without DNA. TRBV21-1 has pseudogene status. The CDR3 loop spans 15 amino acids.